This note documents a single T cell receptor (beta chain) sequence. The data are from a study of Ad26.COV2.S vaccination and SARS-CoV-2 variants. Looking at the study overall: Dosing was one shot or two shots 56 days apart.

The treatment is: roughly 20 received Ad26.COV2.S at low or high dose, single or two shots; about 5 received placebo; per-sample allocation not given. Day 63 after the first injection of vaccine or placebo was the sampling time. SARS-CoV-2 spike from the Wuhan strain was encoded by the vaccine, an Ad26 vector. Clones were read by immunoSEQ multiplex PCR, and TCRdb kept only the in-frame ones, dropping some. The sample has 300,000 to 400,000 clones, roughly 90% seen once. The input for sequencing was peripheral blood, taken in a trial of Ad26.COV2.S vaccine versus placebo. This TCR derives from a person aged 18-65 years who received the Ad26.COV2.S COVID-19 vaccine or a placebo.

The CDR3 DNA reads as TGTGCCAGCAGCACGGGGGGAGTAGGCTACACCTTC. Translated, it gives CASSTGGVGYTF. This sequence joins TRBV7-3 and TRBJ1-2, with D possibly being TRBD1 (5 bases). This CDR3 is 12 amino acids long. Germline-derived CDR1 and CDR2 are SGHTA and FQGTGA. Trimming left V 5 bases short and J 8 bases short, with 12 bases between.